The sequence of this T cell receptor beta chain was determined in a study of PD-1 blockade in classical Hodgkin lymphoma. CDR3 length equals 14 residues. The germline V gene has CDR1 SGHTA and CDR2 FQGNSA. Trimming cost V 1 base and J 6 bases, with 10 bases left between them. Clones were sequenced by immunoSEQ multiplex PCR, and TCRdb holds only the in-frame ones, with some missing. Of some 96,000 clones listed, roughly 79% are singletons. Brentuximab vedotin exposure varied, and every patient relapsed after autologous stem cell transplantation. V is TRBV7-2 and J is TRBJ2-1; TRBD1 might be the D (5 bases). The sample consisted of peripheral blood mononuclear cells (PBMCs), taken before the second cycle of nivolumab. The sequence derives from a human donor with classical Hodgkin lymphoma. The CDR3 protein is CASSLVARANEQFF. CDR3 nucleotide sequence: TGTGCCAGCAGCTTAGTGGCCAGGGCCAATGAGCAGTTCTTC.